A selection of T cell receptor beta chains follows, all from one sample in a study of CD8 T cells in ankylosing spondylitis. Using its own MiXCR run on the 5' RACE reads, TCRdb lists one record per CDR3 protein. The table lists tens of thousands of distinct CDR3 sequences, 7.9% of them singletons. The sequenced sample was blood. Receptors were obtained from a male donor with ankylosing spondylitis or in good health (not recorded which). Both conserved end residues are part of each CDR3. Fields, in order: V gene, J gene, CDR3 protein.

TRBV12-3/TRBV12-4	TRBJ2-1	CASSPGFYEQFF
TRBV7-9	TRBJ2-3	CASSPRGPDTQYF
TRBV5-1	TRBJ2-1	CASSLVFLRTVNYNEQFF
TRBV25-1	TRBJ2-2	CASGLDYTGELFF
TRBV5-1	TRBJ2-5	CASSLAGTGGYETQYF
TRBV12-3/TRBV12-4	TRBJ2-2	CASSLKGAPGELFF
TRBV20-1	TRBJ2-3	CSAIQTGDTQYF
TRBV9	TRBJ2-1	CASSVDRNNEQFF
TRBV28	TRBJ2-5	CASSLIETQYF
TRBV27	TRBJ2-2	CASSWTGTTGELFF
TRBV7-9	TRBJ1-4	CASSRGQINEKLFF
TRBV7-2	TRBJ2-1	CASSGGRSSYNEQFF
TRBV11-2	TRBJ2-1	CASTPGISYNEQFF
TRBV5-1	TRBJ2-1	CASSLSENEQFF